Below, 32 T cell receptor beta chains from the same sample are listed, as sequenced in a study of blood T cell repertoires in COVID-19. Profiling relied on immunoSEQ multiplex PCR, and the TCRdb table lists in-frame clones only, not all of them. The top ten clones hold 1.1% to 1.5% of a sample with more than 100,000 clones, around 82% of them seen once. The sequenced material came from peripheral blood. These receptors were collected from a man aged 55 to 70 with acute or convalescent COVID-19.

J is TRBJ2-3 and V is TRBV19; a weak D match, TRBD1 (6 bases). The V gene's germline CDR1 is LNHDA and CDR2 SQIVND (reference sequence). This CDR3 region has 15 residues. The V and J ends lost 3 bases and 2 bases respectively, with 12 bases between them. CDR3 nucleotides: TGTGCCAGTAGTATGGAGACAGGAACCACAGATACGCAGTATTTT. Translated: CASSMETGTTDTQYF.

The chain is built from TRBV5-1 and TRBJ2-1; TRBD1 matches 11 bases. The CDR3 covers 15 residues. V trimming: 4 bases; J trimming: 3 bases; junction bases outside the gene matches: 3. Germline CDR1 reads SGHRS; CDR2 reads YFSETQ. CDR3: CASSQGTGGYNEQFF. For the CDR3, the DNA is TGCGCCAGCAGCCAGGGGACAGGGGGCTACAATGAGCAGTTCTTC.

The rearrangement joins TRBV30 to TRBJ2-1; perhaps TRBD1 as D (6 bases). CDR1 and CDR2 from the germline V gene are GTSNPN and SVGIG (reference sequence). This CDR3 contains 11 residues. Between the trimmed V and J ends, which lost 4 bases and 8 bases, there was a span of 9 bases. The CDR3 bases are TGTGCCTGGAACAGGGTTTATGAGCAGTTCTTC. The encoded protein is CAWNRVYEQFF.

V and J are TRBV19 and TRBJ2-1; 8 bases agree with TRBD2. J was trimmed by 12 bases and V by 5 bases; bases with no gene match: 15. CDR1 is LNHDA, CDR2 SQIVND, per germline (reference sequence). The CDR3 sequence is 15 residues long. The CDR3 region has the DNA TGTGCCAGTAGTCTTAGCGGGGCAAAGCATGCGGGGCAGTTCTTC. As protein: CASSLSGAKHAGQFF. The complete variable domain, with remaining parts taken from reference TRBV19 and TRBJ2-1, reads DGGITQSPKYLFRKEGQNVTLSCEQNLNHDAMYWYRQDPGQGLRLIYYSQIVNDFQKGDIAEGYSVSREKKESFPLTVTSAQKNPTAFYLCASSLSGAKHAGQFFGPGTRLTVL.

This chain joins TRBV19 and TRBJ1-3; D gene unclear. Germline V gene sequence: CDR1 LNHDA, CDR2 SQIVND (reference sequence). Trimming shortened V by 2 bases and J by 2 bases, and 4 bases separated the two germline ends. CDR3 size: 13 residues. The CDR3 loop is CASSISPGNTIYF. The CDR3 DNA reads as TGTGCCAGTAGTATAAGCCCTGGAAACACCATATATTTT.

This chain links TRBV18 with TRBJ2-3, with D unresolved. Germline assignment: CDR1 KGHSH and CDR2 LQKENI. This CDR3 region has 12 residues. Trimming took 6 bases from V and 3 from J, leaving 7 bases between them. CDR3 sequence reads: CASSPMTDTQYF. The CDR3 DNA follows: TGTGCCAGCTCCCCTATGACAGATACGCAGTATTTT. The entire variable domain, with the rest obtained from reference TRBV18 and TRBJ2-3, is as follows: NAGVMQNPRHLVRRRGQEARLRCSPMKGHSHVYWYRQLPEEGLKFMVYLQKENIIDESGMPKERFSAEFPKEGPSILRIQQVVRGDSAAYFCASSPMTDTQYFGPGTRLTVL.

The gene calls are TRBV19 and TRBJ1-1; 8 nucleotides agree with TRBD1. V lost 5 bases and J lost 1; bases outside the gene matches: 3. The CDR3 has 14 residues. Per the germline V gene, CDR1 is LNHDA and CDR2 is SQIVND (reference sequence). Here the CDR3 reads CASSFGQGNTEAFF. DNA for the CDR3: TGTGCCAGTAGTTTCGGACAGGGGAACACTGAAGCTTTCTTT.

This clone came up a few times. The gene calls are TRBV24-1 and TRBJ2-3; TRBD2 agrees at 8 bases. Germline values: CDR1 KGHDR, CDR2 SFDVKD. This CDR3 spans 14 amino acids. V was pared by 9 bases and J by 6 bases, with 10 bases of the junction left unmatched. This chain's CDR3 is CATSFERESDTQYF. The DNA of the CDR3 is TGTGCCACCTCCTTCGAGCGGGAGTCTGATACGCAGTATTTT.

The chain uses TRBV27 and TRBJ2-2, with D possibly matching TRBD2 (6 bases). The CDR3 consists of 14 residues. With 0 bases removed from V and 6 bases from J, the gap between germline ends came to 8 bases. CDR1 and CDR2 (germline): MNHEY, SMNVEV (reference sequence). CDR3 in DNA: TGTGCCAGCAGTTTATCGACGGGGGCCGGGGAGCTGTTTTTT. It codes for CASSLSTGAGELFF.

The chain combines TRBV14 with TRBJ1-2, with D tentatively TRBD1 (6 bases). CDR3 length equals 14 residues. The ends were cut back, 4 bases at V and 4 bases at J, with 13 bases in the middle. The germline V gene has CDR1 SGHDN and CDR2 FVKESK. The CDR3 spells CASSLGGVPYGYTF. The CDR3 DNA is TGTGCCAGCAGCCTAGGGGGGGTTCCCTATGGCTACACCTTC.

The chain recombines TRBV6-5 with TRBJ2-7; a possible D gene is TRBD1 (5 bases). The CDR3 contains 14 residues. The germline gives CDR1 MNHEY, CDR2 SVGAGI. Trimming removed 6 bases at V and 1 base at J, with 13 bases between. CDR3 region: CASSRVGASYEQYF. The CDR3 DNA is TGTGCCAGCAGCAGGGTCGGAGCATCCTACGAGCAGTACTTC.

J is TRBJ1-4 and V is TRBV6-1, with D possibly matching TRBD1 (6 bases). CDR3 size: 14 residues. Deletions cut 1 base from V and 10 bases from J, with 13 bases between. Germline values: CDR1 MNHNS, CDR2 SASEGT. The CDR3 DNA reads TGTGCCAGCAGTGAAGACAGGGTTCTCGCAAAACTGTTTTTT. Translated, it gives CASSEDRVLAKLFF.

CDR3 nucleotide sequence: TGTGCCAGCAGCGTAGCGGCCTACAATGAGCAGTTCTTC. As protein: CASSVAAYNEQFF. J is TRBJ2-1 and V is TRBV9, with unresolved D. The CDR3 has 13 amino acids. Germline CDR1 and CDR2: SGDLS and YYNGEE. V was cut by 0 bases and J by 2 bases, with 3 bases left in between.

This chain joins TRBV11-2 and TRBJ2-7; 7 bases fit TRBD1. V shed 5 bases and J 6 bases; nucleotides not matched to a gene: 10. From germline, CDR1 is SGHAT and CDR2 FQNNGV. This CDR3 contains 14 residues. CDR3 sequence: CASSGRGQVGEQYF. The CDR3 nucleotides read TGTGCCAGCAGCGGAAGAGGACAGGTGGGCGAGCAGTACTTC.

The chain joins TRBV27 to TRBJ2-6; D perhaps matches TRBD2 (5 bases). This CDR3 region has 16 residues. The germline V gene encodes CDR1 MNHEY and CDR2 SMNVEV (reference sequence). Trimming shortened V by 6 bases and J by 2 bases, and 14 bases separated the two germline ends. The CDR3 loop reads CASRPFIGAGANVLTF. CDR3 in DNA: TGTGCCAGCAGGCCATTTATCGGGGCTGGGGCCAACGTCCTGACTTTC.

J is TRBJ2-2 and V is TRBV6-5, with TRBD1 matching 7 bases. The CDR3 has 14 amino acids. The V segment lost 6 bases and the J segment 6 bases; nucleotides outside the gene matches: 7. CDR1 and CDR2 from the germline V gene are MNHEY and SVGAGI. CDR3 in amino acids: CASRSGGSAGELFF. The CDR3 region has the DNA TGTGCCAGCAGATCAGGGGGTAGCGCCGGGGAGCTGTTTTTT.

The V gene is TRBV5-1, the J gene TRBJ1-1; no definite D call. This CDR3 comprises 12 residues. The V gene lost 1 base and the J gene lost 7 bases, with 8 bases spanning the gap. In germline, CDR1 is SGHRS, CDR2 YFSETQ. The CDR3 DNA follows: TGCGCCAGCAGCTTGAGCGTAGTTGAAGCTTTCTTT. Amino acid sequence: CASSLSVVEAFF.

CDR3 in amino acids: CSVVGREGLNTQYF. The CDR3 coding sequence is TGCAGCGTCGTGGGGCGGGAGGGCCTTAATACGCAGTATTTT. The chain couples TRBV29-1 to TRBJ2-3; 9 bases are shared with TRBD2. The CDR3 contains 14 residues. CDR1 is SQVTM and CDR2 is ANQGSEA in the germline V gene. Trimming took 6 bases from V and 7 from J; bases not matched to a gene: 11.

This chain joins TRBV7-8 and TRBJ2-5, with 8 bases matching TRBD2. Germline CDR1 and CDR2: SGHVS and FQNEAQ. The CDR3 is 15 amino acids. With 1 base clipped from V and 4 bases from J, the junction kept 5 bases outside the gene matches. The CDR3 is CASSLGGTRGETQYF. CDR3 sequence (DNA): TGTGCCAGCAGCTTAGGGGGGACTAGGGGAGAGACCCAGTACTTC.

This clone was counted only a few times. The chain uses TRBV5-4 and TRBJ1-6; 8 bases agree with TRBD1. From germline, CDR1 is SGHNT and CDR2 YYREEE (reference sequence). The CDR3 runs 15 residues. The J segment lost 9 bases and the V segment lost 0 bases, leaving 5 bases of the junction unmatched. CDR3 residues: CASSLGGTGGSPLHF. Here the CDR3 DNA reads TGTGCCAGCAGCTTGGGGGGGACAGGAGGTTCACCCCTCCACTTT.

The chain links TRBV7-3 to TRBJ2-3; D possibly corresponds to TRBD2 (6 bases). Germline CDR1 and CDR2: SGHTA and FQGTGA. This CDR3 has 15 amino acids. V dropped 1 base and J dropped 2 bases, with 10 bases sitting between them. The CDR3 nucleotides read TGTGCCAGCAGCTTAAGTGGGGGACTCACAGATACGCAGTATTTT. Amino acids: CASSLSGGLTDTQYF. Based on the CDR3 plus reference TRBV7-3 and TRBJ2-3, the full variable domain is GAGVSQTPSNKVTEKGKYVELRCDPISGHTALYWYRQSLGQGPEFLIYFQGTGAADDSGLPNDRFFAVRPEGSVSTLKIQRTERGDSAVYLCASSLSGGLTDTQYFGPGTRLTVL.

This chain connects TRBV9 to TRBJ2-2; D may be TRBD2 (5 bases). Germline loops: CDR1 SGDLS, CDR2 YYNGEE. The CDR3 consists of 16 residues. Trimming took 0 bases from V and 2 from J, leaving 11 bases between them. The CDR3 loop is CASSVAGTPNTGELFF. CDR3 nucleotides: TGTGCCAGCAGCGTAGCGGGAACACCAAACACCGGGGAGCTGTTTTTT.

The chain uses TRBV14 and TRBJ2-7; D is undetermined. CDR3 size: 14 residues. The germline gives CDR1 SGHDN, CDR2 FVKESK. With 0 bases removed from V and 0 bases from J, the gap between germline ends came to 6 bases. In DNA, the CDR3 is TGTGCCAGCAGCCAAGAATCAGTCTCCTACGAGCAGTACTTC. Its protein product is CASSQESVSYEQYF.

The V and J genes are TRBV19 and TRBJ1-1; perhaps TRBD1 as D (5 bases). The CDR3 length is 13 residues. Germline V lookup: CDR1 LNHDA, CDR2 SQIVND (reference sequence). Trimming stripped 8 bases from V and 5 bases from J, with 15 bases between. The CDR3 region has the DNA TGTGCCAGTTCCTCCCTCCGGGGGACTGAAGCTTTCTTT. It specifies CASSSLRGTEAFF.

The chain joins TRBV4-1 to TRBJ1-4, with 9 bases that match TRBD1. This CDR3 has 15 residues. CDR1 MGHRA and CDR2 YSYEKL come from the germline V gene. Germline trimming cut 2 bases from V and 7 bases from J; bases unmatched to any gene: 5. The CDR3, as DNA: TGCGCCAGCAGCCAACGGACAGGGGCCTTTGAAAAACTGTTTTTT. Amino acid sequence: CASSQRTGAFEKLFF.

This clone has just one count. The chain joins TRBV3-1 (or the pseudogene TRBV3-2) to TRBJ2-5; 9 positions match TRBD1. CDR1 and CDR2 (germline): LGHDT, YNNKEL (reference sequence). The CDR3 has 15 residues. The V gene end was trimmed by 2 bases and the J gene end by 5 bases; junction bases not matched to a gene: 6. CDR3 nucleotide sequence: TGTGCCAGCAGCCAAACTGGGACAGGGTTGGAGACCCAGTACTTC. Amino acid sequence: CASSQTGTGLETQYF.

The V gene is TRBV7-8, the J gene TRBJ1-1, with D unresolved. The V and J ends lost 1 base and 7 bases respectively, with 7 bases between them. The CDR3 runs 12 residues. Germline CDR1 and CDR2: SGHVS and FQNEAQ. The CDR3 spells CASSLVTGEAFF. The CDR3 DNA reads TGTGCCAGCAGCTTAGTCACGGGTGAAGCTTTCTTT.

CDR3 sequence reads: CASSSGTFITF. The CDR3 DNA follows: TGCGCCAGCAGCTCCGGGACATTTATAACCTTC. The chain uses TRBV5-1 and TRBJ1-2; TRBD1 is a possible D gene (6 bases). V was trimmed by 3 bases and J by 14 bases, leaving 14 bases between them. The CDR3 extends over 11 amino acids. CDR1 is SGHRS and CDR2 is YFSETQ in the germline V gene.

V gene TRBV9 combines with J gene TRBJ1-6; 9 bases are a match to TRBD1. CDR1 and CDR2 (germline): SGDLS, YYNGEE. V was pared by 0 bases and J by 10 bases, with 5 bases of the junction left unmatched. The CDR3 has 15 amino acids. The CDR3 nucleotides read TGTGCCAGCAGCGTAGGCGGACAGGGGAGATCACCCCTCCACTTT. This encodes CASSVGGQGRSPLHF.

The CDR3 sequence is CASSRKGARSTDTQYF. The CDR3 nucleotides read TGTGCCAGCAGCAGGAAGGGGGCGAGGAGCACAGATACGCAGTATTTT. The chain is built from TRBV9 and TRBJ2-3, with 7 bases aligning to TRBD1. The V segment lost 4 bases and the J segment 0 bases; nucleotides outside the gene matches: 8. Germline CDR1 is SGDLS and CDR2 is YYNGEE. CDR3 length equals 16 residues.

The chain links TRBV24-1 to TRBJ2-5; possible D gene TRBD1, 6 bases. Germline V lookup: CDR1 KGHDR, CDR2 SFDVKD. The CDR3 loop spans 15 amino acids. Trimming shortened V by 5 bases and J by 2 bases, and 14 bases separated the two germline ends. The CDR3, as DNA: TGTGCCACCAGTGGCCCCGGACAGTTACAAGAGACCCAGTACTTC. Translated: CATSGPGQLQETQYF.

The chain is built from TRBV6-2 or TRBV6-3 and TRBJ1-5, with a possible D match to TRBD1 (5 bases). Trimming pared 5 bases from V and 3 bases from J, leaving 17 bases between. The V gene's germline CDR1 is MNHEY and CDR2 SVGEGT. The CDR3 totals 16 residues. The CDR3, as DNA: TGTGCCAGCAGTCCCCAGGGTGGAGCCTCCAATCAGCCCCAGCATTTT. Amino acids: CASSPQGGASNQPQHF.